These 9 T cell receptor beta chains share one sample of origin, sequenced in a study of beta chain features in type 1 diabetes (dated by TCRdb to 2017 to 2018). Study-wide findings and limitations: Type 1 diabetes patients showed a moderate but significant shortening of TCRB CDR3 length in all four CD4+ subsets.

These receptors lack a known antigen. The library was prepared using the immunoSEQ multiplex PCR assay. All of the isolated RNA was reverse transcribed with the High Capacity cDNA Reverse Transcription Kit, so expressed TCRB transcripts were sequenced. In its TCRdb copy, this immuneACCESS table keeps in-frame sequences only and misses some clones. Where compared with another copy, unresolved V genes explain less than half of these, and the others have no known cause. The sample table holds 200,000 to 300,000 clones, of which about 20% were seen once. Clones ranked in the top ten supply less than 0.03% of the sample. The sequenced sample consisted of naive CD4+ T cells from blood. This specimen's cell subset or site label, per the study, means: true naive CD4+ T cells. Receptor source: a woman aged 40 to 49 with type 1 diabetes.

This clone was observed a few times. The rearrangement joins TRBV15 to TRBJ2-1, with 7 bases aligning to TRBD2. Germline V gene sequence: CDR1 LNHNV, CDR2 YYDKDF (reference sequence). After removal of 2 bases from V and 2 bases from J, the junction contained 6 bases not matched to a gene. There are 16 residues in the CDR3. The CDR3 DNA reads TGTGCCACCAGCAGACCGGGGGGTAGTACCTACAATGAGCAGTTCTTC. Translating gives CATSRPGGSTYNEQFF.

The rearrangement links TRBV30 to TRBJ1-1; D is unresolved. Germline V CDR1 and CDR2: GTSNPN, SVGIG (reference sequence). The CDR3 is 13 residues long. V lost 7 bases, J lost 5 bases, and 17 bases lay in between. The CDR3 bases are TGTGCCTTTCTATTGGGAGGGTGGACTGAAGCTTTCTTT. Translating it yields CAFLLGGWTEAFF.

This chain connects TRBV29-1 to TRBJ1-1; tentatively, D is TRBD1 (5 bases). The CDR3 has 13 residues. V was shortened by 7 bases and J by 6 bases, with 18 bases between the two germline ends. Germline CDR1 reads SQVTM; CDR2 reads ANQGSEA. In DNA form, the CDR3 reads TGCAGCGCGGGAATTCTCGGGGGGGCTGAAGCTTTCTTT. This sequence encodes CSAGILGGAEAFF.

This clone was seen a handful of times. The chain uses TRBV29-1 and TRBJ2-3; tentatively, D is TRBD2 (7 bases). There are 14 residues in the CDR3. Trimming cost V 8 bases and J 6 bases, with 21 bases left between them. Germline V gene data show CDR1 as SQVTM and CDR2 as ANQGSEA. For the CDR3, the DNA is TGCAGCACCGGGAGGAGACAGGCCCTTGATACGCAGTATTTT. It encodes CSTGRRQALDTQYF.

This clone was counted only a few times. The chain uses TRBV5-4 and TRBJ2-5, with 8 positions matching TRBD1. Germline V gene sequence: CDR1 SGHNT, CDR2 YYREEE (reference sequence). The CDR3 runs 14 residues. V dropped 4 bases and J dropped 5; count of bases not matched to a gene: 7. This chain's CDR3 is CASSPAGQAETQYF. The CDR3 DNA sequence: TGTGCCAGCAGCCCGGCGGGACAGGCGGAGACCCAGTACTTC.

Concerning this clone itself: In the same sample, other DNA sequences code for this CDR3. The chain joins TRBV5-1 to TRBJ2-1; 11 bases match TRBD2. The junction had 2 bases not matched to a gene; V was cut back by 6 bases and J by 3 bases. CDR1 SGHRS and CDR2 YFSETQ come from the germline V gene. The CDR3 is 14 amino acids. The CDR3 region has the DNA TGCGCCAGCACCGGGACTAGCGGCTACAATGAGCAGTTCTTC. As protein: CASTGTSGYNEQFF.

The chain has TRBV5-6 and TRBJ1-1; a possible D gene is TRBD1 (6 bases). The CDR3 totals 14 residues. Germline assignment: CDR1 SGHDT and CDR2 YYEEEE. V was trimmed by 5 bases and J by 1 base, leaving 12 bases between them. The CDR3 sequence is CASRSQGTNTEAFF. The DNA for the CDR3 is TGTGCCAGCAGGTCTCAGGGGACGAACACTGAAGCTTTCTTT.

The genes are TRBV19 and TRBJ2-1, with D possibly matching TRBD1 (6 bases). CDR1 is LNHDA and CDR2 is SQIVND in the germline V gene (reference sequence). CDR3 length equals 14 residues. The V end lost 7 bases, the J end lost 7 bases, and 17 bases lay between the germline ends. CDR3 nucleotide sequence: TGTGCCAGTACCTCCCCGGGACACGGGAATGAGCAGTTCTTC. As protein: CASTSPGHGNEQFF.

This chain joins TRBV29-1 and TRBJ2-1; 8 bases map to TRBD2. CDR1 and CDR2 from the germline V gene are SQVTM and ANQGSEA. The CDR3 is 15 amino acids. V dropped 5 bases and J dropped 6; count of bases not matched to a gene: 12. This CDR3 reads CSVSLRAGEANEQFF. CDR3 nucleotide sequence: TGCAGCGTTTCCCTGCGAGCGGGGGAGGCCAATGAGCAGTTCTTC.